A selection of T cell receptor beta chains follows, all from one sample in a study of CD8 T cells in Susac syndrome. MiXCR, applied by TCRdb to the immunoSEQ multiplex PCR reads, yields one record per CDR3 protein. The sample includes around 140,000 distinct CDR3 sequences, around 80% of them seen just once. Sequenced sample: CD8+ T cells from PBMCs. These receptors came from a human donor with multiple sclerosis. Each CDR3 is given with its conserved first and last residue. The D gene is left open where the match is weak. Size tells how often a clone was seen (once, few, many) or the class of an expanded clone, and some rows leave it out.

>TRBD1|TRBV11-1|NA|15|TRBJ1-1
CASSGETGRNTEAFF
TGTGCCAGCAGCGGGGAGACAGGGCGGAACACTGAAGCTTTCTTT
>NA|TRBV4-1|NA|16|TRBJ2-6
CASSQDPGAGANVLTF
TGCGCCAGCAGCCAAGATCCCGGGGCTGGGGCCAACGTCCTGACTTTC
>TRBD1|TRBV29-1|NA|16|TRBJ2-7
CSVEGTSGTGLYEQYF
TGCAGCGTTGAAGGTACCTCGGGGACAGGTCTCTACGAGCAGTACTTC
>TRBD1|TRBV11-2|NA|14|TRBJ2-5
CASSLENRGETQYF
TGTGCCAGCAGCTTAGAAAACAGGGGAGAGACCCAGTACTTC
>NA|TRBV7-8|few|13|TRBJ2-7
CASSANRAYEQYF
TGTGCCAGCAGCGCAAACAGGGCCTACGAGCAGTACTTC
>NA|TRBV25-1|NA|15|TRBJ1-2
CASSEWGEGDYGYTF
TGTGCCAGCAGTGAATGGGGGGAGGGGGATTATGGCTACACCTTC
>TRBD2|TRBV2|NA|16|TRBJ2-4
CASSGGTSGRGNIQYF
TGTGCCAGCAGCGGCGGGACTAGCGGGAGGGGGAACATTCAGTACTTC
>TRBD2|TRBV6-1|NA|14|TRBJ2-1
CASSERGEYNEQFF
TGTGCCAGCAGTGAGCGGGGGGAATACAATGAGCAGTTCTTC
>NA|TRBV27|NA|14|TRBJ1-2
CASSFAGSLYGYTF
TGTGCCAGCAGTTTTGCTGGGTCCCTCTATGGCTACACCTTC
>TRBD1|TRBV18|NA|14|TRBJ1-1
CASFNQGANTEAFF
TGTGCCAGCTTTAATCAGGGGGCGAACACTGAAGCTTTCTTT
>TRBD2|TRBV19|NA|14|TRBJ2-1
CASSLAGGSNEQFF
TGTGCCAGTAGTTTGGCGGGAGGAAGTAATGAGCAGTTCTTC
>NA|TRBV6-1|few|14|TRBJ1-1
CASRRGNSVTEAFF
TGTGCCAGCAGGCGGGGGAATAGCGTCACTGAAGCTTTCTTT
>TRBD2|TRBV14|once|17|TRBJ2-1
CASSQVVGGGAHNEQFF
TGTGCCAGCAGCCAAGTCGTGGGCGGGGGGGCCCACAATGAGCAGTTCTTC
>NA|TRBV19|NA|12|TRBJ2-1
CASSRGRGEQFF
TGTGCCAGTAGTAGGGGGCGAGGGGAGCAGTTCTTC
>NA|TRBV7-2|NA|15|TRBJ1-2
CASSFATGVHYGYTF
TGTGCCAGCAGCTTCGCCACCGGCGTGCATTATGGCTACACCTTC
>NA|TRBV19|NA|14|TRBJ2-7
CASSRGLSPYEQYF
TGTGCCAGTAGTAGGGGACTGTCTCCCTACGAGCAGTACTTC
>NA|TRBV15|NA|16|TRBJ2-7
CATSREFGLFGYEQYF
TGTGCCACCAGTCGGGAGTTCGGCTTGTTTGGCTACGAGCAGTACTTC
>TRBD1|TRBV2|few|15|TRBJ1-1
CASSDSTGVNTEAFF
TGTGCCAGCAGTGATTCGACAGGGGTGAACACTGAAGCTTTCTTT
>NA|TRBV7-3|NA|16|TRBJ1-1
CASSSIGQGGNTEAFF
TGTGCCAGCAGCTCTATAGGGCAGGGAGGGAACACTGAAGCTTTCTTT
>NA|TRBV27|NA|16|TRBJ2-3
CASSLDRGWGTDTQYF
TGTGCCAGCAGTTTAGACCGGGGATGGGGCACAGATACGCAGTATTTT
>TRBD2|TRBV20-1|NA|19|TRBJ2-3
CSARVGGTSGMRFTDTQYF
TGCAGTGCTAGAGTCGGGGGGACTAGCGGGATGAGATTCACAGATACGCAGTATTTT
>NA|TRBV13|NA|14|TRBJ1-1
CASSGPGMNTEAFF
TGTGCCAGCAGTGGACCCGGTATGAACACTGAAGCTTTCTTT
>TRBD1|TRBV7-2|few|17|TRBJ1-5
CASSLARGGGGGQPQHF
TGTGCCAGCAGCTTAGCGCGTGGAGGGGGCGGAGGTCAGCCCCAGCATTTT
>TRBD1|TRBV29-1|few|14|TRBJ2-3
CSVTGTGLEDTQYF
TGCAGCGTTACCGGGACAGGGTTGGAAGATACGCAGTATTTT
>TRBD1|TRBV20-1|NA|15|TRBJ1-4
CSAGDDRGTNEKLFF
TGCAGTGCTGGCGACGACAGGGGTACTAATGAAAAACTGTTTTTT
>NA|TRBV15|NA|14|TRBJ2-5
CATSRTGGSETQYF
TGTGCCACCAGCAGAACTGGCGGGTCGGAGACCCAGTACTTC
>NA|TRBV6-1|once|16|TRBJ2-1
CASSEELANSYNEQFF
TGTGCCAGCAGTGAAGAGTTGGCCAACTCCTACAATGAGCAGTTCTTC
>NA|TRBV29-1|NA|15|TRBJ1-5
CSVEALRLHNQPQHF
TGCAGCGTTGAGGCGTTAAGGTTGCATAATCAGCCCCAGCATTTT
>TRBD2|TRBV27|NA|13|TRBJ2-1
CASSFGAGAEQFF
TGTGCCAGCAGTTTTGGTGCGGGAGCTGAGCAGTTCTTC
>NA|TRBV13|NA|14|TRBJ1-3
CASSPRTAGNTIYF
TGTGCCAGCAGCCCCCGGACAGCTGGAAACACCATATATTTT
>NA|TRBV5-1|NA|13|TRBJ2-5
CASSWTVEETQYF
TGCGCCAGCAGCTGGACAGTTGAAGAGACCCAGTACTTC
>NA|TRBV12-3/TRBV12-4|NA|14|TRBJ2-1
CASSLSEENNEQFF
TGTGCCAGCAGTTTGAGCGAGGAGAACAATGAGCAGTTCTTC
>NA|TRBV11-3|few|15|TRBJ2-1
CASRNLRSSYNEQFF
TGTGCCAGCAGAAATCTCCGGAGCTCCTACAATGAGCAGTTCTTC
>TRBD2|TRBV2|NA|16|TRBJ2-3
CASMPIAGVSTDTQYF
TGTGCCAGCATGCCCATAGCGGGAGTTAGCACAGATACGCAGTATTTT
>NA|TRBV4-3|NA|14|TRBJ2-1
CASSQDRMRDEQFF
TGCGCCAGCAGCCAAGATCGAATGAGAGATGAGCAGTTCTTC
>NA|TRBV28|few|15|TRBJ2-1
CASSLEGLALNEQFF
TGTGCCAGCAGTTTAGAAGGGTTGGCCCTAAATGAGCAGTTCTTC
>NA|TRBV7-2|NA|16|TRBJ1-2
CASSSHWGANRSGYTF
TGTGCCAGCAGCTCACATTGGGGGGCAAATCGATCTGGCTACACCTTC
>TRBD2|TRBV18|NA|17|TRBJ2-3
CASYGLAGGRLTDTQFF
TGTGCCAGCTATGGACTAGCGGGGGGCAGACTCACAGATACGCAGTTTTTT
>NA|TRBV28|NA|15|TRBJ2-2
CASNRRGGRAGELFF
TGTGCCAGCAACCGAAGGGGCGGGCGTGCCGGGGAGCTGTTTTTT
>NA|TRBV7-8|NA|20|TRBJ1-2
CASSLNPIPSLQDMSSGYTF
TGTGCCAGCAGCTTAAACCCCATTCCATCGCTCCAAGACATGTCTTCGGGCTACACCTTC
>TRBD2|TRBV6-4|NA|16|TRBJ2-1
CASSDSCGRAPNEQFF
TGTGCCAGCAGTGACTCCTGTGGGAGGGCCCCCAATGAGCAGTTCTTC
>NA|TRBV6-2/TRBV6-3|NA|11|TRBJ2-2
CASSAGGELFF
TGTGCCAGCAGCGCGGGGGGGGAGCTGTTTTTT
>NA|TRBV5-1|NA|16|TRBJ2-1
CASSLDPILSYNEQFF
TGCGCCAGCAGCTTGGACCCGATACTTTCCTACAATGAGCAGTTCTTC
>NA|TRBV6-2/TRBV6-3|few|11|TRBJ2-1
CASSYADEQFF
TGTGCCAGCAGTTACGCCGATGAGCAGTTCTTC
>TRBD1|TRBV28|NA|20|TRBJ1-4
CASSTPPWQGAARVNEKLFF
TGTGCCAGCAGTACACCTCCGTGGCAGGGGGCGGCAAGAGTTAATGAAAAACTGTTTTTT
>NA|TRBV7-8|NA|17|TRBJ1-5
CASSLDGQGGRGQPQHF
TGTGCCAGCAGCTTAGATGGGCAGGGAGGCAGGGGTCAGCCCCAGCATTTT
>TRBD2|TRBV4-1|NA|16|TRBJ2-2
CASSQEGRGVTGELFF
TGCGCCAGCAGCCAAGAAGGGCGGGGGGTCACCGGGGAGCTGTTTTTT
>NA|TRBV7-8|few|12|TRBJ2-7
CASRRTGNEQYF
TGTGCCAGCAGGCGTACAGGGAACGAGCAGTACTTC
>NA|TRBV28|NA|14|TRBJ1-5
CASSQGGWNQPQHF
TGTGCCAGCAGCCAGGGTGGTTGGAATCAGCCCCAGCATTTT
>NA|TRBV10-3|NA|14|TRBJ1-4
CAISESQRGEKLFF
TGTGCCATCAGTGAGAGCCAACGAGGCGAAAAACTGTTTTTT
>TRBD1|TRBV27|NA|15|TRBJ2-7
CASTHTGTGSAEQYF
TGTGCCAGCACCCACACCGGGACAGGGTCCGCGGAGCAGTACTTC
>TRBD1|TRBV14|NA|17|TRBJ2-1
CASSPWTGGASYNEQFF
TGTGCCAGCAGCCCCTGGACAGGGGGCGCCTCCTACAATGAGCAGTTCTTC
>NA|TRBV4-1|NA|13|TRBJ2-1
CASSQDAETEQFF
TGCGCCAGCAGCCAAGATGCGGAGACTGAGCAGTTCTTC
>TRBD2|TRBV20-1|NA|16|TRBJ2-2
CSAMGSGAGATGELFF
TGCAGTGCTATGGGCTCAGGAGCGGGGGCCACCGGGGAGCTGTTTTTT
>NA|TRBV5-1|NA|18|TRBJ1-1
CASSLERIRPYLRTEAFF
TGCGCCAGCAGCTTGGAGCGAATCCGCCCGTACCTCCGGACTGAAGCTTTCTTT